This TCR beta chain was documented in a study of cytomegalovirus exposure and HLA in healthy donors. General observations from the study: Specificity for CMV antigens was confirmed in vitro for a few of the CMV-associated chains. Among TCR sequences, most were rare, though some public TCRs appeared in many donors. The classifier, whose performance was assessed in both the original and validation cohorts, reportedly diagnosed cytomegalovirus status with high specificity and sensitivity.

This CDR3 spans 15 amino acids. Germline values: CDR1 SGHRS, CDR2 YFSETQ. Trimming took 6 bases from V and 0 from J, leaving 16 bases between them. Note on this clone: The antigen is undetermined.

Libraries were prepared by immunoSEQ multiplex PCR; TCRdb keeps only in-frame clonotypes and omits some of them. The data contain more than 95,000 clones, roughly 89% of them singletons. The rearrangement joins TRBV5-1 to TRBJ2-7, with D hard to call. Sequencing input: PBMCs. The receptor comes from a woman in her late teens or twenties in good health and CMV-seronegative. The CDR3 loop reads CASNIGRYPSYEQYF. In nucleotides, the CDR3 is TGCGCCAGCAACATTGGCCGATATCCCTCCTACGAGCAGTACTTC.